The clone carrying this T cell receptor beta chain was picked up many times. What it recognizes is unknown. The sequenced fragment ends 3 residues before the CDR3 boundary, so the rest is inferred from the germline J gene. Per germline, CDR1 SGHRS and CDR2 YFSETQ. The CDR3 is 16 amino acids. Trimming cost V 0 bases and J 5 bases, with 17 bases left between them. CVID subjects were neither ill nor on immunomodulatory or immunosuppressive medication at sampling. Blood samples were heparinized, about 4.5 to 9 ml per donor. Sequencing input was equivalent genomic DNA from CVID and controls. Sequenced by immunoSEQ multiplex PCR; TCRdb stores in-frame clones only, minus some. The sample gives roughly 42,000 clones, none seen only once, and the top ten clones hold roughly 6%. These data originate in a study of T cell clonality in common variable immunodeficiency. Broader study findings: Reportedly, TCR beta sequences from common variable immunodeficiency showed fewer deletions and N-nucleotide insertions.

The sample consisted of peripheral blood mononuclear cells. The receptor was derived from a human donor with common variable immunodeficiency. V gene TRBV5-1 combines with J gene TRBJ1-1, with D possibly TRBD1 on 6 matching bases. The CDR3 DNA, read in part, is TGCGCCAGCAGCTTGGGCAGGGGCGTCGGCGGGACTGAA. Amino acids: CASSLGRGVGGTE. The CDR3 as a whole reads CASSLGRGVGGTEAFF.